A single TCR beta chain is shown here with its context. V shed 3 bases, J shed 3 bases, and the junction held 10 bases outside the gene matches. CDR1 is SGHAT, CDR2 FQNNGV, per germline. The CDR3 runs 18 residues. This record belongs to a study of technical replicates of blood from several donors. Data came from immunoSEQ multiplex PCR; TCRdb stores just in-frame clones and leaves some out. The sample comprises 45,000 to 55,000 clones, roughly 95% of which are singletons, and about 0.39% rests with the top ten. The clonotype originates from a human donor in good health. Sequences were obtained from T cells isolated from PBMCs. The genes are TRBV11-2 and TRBJ2-2; 10 bases are a match to TRBD2. CDR3 nucleotide sequence: TGTGCCAGCAGCTTTGGACTAGCGGAGGAGGAGGACACCGGGGAGCTGTTTTTT. Amino acids: CASSFGLAEEEDTGELFF.